This entry describes one T cell receptor (beta chain). The data were obtained in a study of shared clonotypes between healthy human individuals. The germline V gene has CDR1 MDHEN and CDR2 SYDVKM. The CDR3 totals 16 residues. V was pared by 2 bases and J by 5 bases, with 15 bases between. An even split of each subset's genomic DNA across several immunoSEQ plates was performed. This table comes from immunoSEQ multiplex PCR, and its TCRdb copy is limited to in-frame clones, with some not included. The sample holds about 1.1 million clones, about 80% seen once. Sequencing used memory CD4+ T cells from PBMCs. Subset of the sample: CD45RA-negative fraction. This sequence originates from a man in his late teens or twenties in good health. Some clones in this sample may be carry-over from other donors' samples. V usage is TRBV28 and J usage is TRBJ2-2; D gene ambiguous. The CDR3 reads CASSLNPLRHTGELFF. DNA of the CDR3: TGTGCCAGCAGTTTAAACCCCCTCAGACATACCGGGGAGCTGTTTTTT.